This T cell receptor (beta chain) was retrieved from a study of cytomegalovirus exposure and HLA in healthy donors. At the level of the study: The roughly 130 validation repertoires, a later analysis reported, used the same platform as the approximately 730 repertoires from the first cohort. Study conclusions and caveats: TCR sequences were mostly rare, though some public TCRs occurred in many donors.

The assay was immunoSEQ multiplex PCR, and TCRdb's table has in-frame clones only and misses some. The data contain hundreds of thousands of clones, approximately 83% of them singletons. CDR1 and CDR2 (germline): LNHDA, SQIVND (reference sequence). With V trimmed by 0 bases and J by 6 bases, 11 bases remained unmatched. The CDR3 has 17 amino acids. This clone was seen at least ten times. Its target is not known. The sample was PBMCs. This sequence was found in a woman in her twenties or thirties in good health and CMV-seropositive. This chain links TRBV19 with TRBJ1-2, with 9 nucleotides matching TRBD1. The CDR3 DNA reads as TGTGCCAGTAGTATAGATCTGCCACAGGGGGCGCAAAATGGCTACACCTTC. Translating gives CASSIDLPQGAQNGYTF.